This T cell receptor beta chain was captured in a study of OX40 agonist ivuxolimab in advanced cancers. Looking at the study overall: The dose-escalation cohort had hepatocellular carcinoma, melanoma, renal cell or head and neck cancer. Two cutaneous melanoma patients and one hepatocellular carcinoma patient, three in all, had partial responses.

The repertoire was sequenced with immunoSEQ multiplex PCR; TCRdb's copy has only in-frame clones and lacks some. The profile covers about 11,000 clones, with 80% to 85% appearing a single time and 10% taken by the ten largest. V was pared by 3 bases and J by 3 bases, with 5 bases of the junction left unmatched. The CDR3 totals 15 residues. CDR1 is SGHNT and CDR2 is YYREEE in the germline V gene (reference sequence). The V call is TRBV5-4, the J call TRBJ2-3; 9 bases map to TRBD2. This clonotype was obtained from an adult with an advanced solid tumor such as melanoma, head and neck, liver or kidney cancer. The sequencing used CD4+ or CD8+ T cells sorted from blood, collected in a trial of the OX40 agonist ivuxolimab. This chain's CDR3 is CASSSGLALTDTQYF. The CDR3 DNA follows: TGTGCCAGCAGCTCGGGACTAGCCCTTACAGATACGCAGTATTTT.